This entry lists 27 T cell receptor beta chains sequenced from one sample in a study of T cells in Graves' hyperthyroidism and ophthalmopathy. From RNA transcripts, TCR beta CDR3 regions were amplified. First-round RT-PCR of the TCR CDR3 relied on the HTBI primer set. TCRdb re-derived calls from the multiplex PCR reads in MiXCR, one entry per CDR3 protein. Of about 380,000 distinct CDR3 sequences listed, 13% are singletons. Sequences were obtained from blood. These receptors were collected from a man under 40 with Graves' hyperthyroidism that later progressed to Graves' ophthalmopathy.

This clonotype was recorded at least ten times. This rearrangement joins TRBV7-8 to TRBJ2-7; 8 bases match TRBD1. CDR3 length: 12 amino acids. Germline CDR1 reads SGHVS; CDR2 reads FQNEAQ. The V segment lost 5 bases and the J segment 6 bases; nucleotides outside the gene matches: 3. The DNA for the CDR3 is TGTGCCAGCAGCCTGACAGGGGTCGAGCAGTACTTC. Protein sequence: CASSLTGVEQYF.

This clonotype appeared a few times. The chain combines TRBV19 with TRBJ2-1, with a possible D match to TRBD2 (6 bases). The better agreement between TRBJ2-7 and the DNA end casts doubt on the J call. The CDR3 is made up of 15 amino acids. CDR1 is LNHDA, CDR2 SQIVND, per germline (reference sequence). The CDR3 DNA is TGTGCCAGTAGTCCCTCGGGACTCCCTTTTAATGAGCAGTACTTC. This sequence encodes CASSPSGLPFNEQYF.

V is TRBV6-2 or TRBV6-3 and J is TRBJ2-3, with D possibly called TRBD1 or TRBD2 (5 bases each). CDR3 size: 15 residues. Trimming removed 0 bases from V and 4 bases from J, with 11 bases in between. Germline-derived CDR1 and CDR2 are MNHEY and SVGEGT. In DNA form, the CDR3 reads TGTGCCAGCAGTTACTCGAGGGGTAGGGCAGATACGCAGTATTTT. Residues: CASSYSRGRADTQYF.

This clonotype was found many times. Here the CDR3 DNA reads TGCAGTGCTAGAGATCCGCTAGCGAGAGAGACCCAGTACTTC. It is translated as CSARDPLARETQYF. V gene TRBV20-1 combines with J gene TRBJ2-5; maybe TRBD2 (6 bases). The CDR3 is 14 amino acids. Germline lookup yields CDR1 DFQATT and CDR2 SNEGSKA (reference sequence). Trimming shortened V by 0 bases and J by 4 bases, and 12 bases separated the two germline ends.

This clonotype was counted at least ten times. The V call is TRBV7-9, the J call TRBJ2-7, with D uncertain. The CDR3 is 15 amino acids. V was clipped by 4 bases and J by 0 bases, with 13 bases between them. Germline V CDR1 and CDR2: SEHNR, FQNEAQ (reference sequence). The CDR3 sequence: CASSWTPTGSYEQYF. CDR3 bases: TGTGCCAGCAGCTGGACGCCCACGGGCTCCTACGAGCAGTACTTC.

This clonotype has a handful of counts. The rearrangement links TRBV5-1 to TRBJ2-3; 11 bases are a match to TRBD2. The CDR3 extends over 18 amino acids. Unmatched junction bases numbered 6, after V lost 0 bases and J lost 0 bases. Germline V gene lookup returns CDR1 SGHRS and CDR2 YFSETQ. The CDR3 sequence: CASSLALAGGPSTDTQYF. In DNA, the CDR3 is TGCGCCAGCAGCTTGGCGCTAGCGGGGGGCCCAAGCACAGATACGCAGTATTTT.

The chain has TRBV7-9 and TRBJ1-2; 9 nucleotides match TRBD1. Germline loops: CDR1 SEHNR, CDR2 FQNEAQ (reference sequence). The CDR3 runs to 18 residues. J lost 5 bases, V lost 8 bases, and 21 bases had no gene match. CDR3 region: CASWGSTGGDAFSYGYTF. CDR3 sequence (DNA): TGTGCCAGCTGGGGGTCAACAGGGGGCGATGCGTTTAGTTATGGCTACACCTTC. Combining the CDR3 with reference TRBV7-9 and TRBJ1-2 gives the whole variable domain DTGVSQNPRHKITKRGQNVTFRCDPISEHNRLYWYRQTLGQGPEFLTYFQNEAQLEKSRLLSDRFSAERPKGSFSTLEIQRTEQGDSAMYLCASWGSTGGDAFSYGYTFGSGTRLTVV.

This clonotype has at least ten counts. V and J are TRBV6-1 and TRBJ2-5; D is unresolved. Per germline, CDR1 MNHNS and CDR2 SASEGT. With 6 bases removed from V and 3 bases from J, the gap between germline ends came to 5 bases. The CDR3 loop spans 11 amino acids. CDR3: CASSAEETQYF. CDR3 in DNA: TGTGCCAGCAGCGCAGAAGAGACCCAGTACTTC.

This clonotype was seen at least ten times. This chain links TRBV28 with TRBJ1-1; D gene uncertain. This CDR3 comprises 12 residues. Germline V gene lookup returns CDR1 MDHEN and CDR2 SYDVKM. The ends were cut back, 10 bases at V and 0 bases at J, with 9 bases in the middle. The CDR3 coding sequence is TGTGCCACGGTGGGGATGAACACTGAAGCTTTCTTT. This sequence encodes CATVGMNTEAFF.

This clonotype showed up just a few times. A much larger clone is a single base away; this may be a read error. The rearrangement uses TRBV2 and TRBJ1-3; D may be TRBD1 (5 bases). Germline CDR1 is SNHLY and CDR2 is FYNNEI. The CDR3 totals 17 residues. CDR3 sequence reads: CAIYLPGLKSSGNTVYF. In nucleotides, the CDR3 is TGTGCCATCTACTTGCCGGGACTGAAGTCTTCTGGAAACACCGTATATTTT. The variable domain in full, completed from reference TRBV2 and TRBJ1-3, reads EPEVTQTPSHQVTQMGQEVILRCVPISNHLYFYWYRQILGQKVEFLVSFYNNEISEKSEIFDDQFSVERPDGSNFTLKIRSTKLEDSAMYFCAIYLPGLKSSGNTVYFGEGSWLTVV.

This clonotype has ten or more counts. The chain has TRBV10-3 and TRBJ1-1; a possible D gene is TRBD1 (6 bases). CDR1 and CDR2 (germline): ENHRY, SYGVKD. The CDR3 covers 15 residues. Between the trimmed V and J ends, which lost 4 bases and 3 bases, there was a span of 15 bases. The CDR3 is CAISARGILDTEAFF. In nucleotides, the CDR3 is TGTGCCATCAGTGCCAGGGGAATATTGGACACTGAAGCTTTCTTT.

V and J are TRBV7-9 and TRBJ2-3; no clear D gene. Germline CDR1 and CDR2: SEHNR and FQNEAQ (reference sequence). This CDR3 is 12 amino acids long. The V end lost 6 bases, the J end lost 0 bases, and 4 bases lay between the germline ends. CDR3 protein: CASRLSTDTQYF. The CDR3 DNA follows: TGTGCCAGCAGGTTGAGCACAGATACGCAGTATTTT.

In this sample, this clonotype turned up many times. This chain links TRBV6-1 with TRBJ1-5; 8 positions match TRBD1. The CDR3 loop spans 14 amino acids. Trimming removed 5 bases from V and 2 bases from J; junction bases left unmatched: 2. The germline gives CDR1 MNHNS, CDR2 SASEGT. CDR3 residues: CASSTTGGNQPQHF. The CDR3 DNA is TGTGCCAGCAGTACGACAGGGGGCAATCAGCCCCAGCATTTT.

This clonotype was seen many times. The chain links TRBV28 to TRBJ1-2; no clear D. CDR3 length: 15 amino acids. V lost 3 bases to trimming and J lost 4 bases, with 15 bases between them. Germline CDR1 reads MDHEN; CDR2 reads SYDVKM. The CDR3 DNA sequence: TGTGCCAGCAGTTTTACCCCTGCCGATAGCTATGGCTACACCTTC. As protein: CASSFTPADSYGYTF.

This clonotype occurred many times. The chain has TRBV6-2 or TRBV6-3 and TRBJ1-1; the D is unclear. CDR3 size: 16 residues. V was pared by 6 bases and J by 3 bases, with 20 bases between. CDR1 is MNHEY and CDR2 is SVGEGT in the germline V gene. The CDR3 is CASSLAMGGRDTEAFF. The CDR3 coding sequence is TGTGCCAGCAGCCTAGCCATGGGAGGGAGGGACACTGAAGCTTTCTTT.

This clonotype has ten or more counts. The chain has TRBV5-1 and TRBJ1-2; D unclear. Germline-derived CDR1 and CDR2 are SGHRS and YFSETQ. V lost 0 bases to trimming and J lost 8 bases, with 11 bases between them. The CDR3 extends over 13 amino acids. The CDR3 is CASSLDGLGGYTF. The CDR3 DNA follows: TGCGCCAGCAGCTTGGATGGGTTGGGAGGCTACACCTTC.

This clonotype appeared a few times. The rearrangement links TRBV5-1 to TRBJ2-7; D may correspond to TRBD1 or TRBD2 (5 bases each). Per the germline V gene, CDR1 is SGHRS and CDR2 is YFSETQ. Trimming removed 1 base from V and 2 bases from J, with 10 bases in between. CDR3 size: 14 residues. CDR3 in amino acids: CASSLFGTPYEQYF. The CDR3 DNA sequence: TGCGCCAGCAGCTTGTTTGGGACCCCCTACGAGCAGTACTTC.

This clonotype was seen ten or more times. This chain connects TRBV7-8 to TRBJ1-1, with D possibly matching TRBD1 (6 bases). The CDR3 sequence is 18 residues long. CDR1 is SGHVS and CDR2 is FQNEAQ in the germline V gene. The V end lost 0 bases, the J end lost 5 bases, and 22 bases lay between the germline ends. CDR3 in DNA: TGTGCCAGCAGCTTAGCTCGCCGGGGGCTTACCCAGAGGACTGAAGCTTTCTTT. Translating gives CASSLARRGLTQRTEAFF.

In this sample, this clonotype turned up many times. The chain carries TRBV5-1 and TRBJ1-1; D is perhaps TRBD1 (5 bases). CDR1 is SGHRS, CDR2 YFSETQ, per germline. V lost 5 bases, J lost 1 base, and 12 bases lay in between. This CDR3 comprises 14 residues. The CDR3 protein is CASSLQQANTEAFF. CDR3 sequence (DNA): TGCGCCAGCAGTTTACAACAGGCGAACACTGAAGCTTTCTTT.

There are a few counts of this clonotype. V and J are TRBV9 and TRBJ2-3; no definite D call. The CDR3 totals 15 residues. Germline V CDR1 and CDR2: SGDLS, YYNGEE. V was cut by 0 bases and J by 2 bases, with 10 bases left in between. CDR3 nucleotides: TGTGCCAGCAGCGTAGGCAAGGCTTCCACAGATACGCAGTATTTT. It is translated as CASSVGKASTDTQYF. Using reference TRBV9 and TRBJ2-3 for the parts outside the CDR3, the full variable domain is DSGVTQTPKHLITATGQRVTLRCSPRSGDLSVYWYQQSLDQGLQFLIQYYNGEERAKGNILERFSAQQFPDLHSELNLSSLELGDSALYFCASSVGKASTDTQYFGPGTRLTVL.

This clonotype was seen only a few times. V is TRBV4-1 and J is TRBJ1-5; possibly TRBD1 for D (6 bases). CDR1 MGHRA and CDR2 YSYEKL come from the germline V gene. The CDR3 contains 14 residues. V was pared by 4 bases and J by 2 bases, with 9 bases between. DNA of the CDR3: TGCGCCAGCAGCCTGTGGACAGGCAATCAGCCCCAGCATTTT. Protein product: CASSLWTGNQPQHF.

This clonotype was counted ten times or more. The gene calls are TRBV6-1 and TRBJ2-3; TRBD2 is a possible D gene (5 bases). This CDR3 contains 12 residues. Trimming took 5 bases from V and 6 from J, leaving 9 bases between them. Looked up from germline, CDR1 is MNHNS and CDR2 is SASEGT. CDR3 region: CASSNTRDTQYF. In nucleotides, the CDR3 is TGTGCCAGCAGTAATACTAGGGATACGCAGTATTTT.

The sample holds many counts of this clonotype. The CDR3 protein is CASSLYPSFRGPETQYF. CDR3 DNA sequence: TGTGCCAGCAGTTTATACCCCAGTTTCAGGGGGCCAGAGACCCAGTACTTC. The chain carries TRBV28 and TRBJ2-5; the match to TRBD1 covers 8 bases. The CDR3 covers 17 residues. The germline V gene has CDR1 MDHEN and CDR2 SYDVKM. Trimming cost V 1 base and J 4 bases; bases outside gene matches: 11.

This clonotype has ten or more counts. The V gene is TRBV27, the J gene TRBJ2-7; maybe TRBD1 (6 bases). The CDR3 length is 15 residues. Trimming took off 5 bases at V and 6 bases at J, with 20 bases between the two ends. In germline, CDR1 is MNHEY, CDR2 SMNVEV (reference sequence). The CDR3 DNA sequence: TGTGCCAGCAGTCGAACAGGGATCCCATCTTCCGAGCAGTACTTC. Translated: CASSRTGIPSSEQYF.

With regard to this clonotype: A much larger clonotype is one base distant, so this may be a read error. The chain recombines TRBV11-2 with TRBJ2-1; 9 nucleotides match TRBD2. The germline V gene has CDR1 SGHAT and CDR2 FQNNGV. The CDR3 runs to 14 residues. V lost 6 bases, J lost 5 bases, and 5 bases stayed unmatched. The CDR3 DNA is TGTGCCAGCAGAAGACTAGCGGCTAACAATGAGCAGTTCTTC. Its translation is CASRRLAANNEQFF.

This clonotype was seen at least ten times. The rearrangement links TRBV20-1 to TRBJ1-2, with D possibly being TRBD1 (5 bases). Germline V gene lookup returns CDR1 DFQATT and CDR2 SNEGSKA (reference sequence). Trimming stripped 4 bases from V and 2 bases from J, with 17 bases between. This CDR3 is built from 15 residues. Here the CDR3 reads CSATTPRQRNYGYTF. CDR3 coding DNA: TGCAGTGCTACGACCCCCCGACAGAGAAACTATGGCTACACCTTC.

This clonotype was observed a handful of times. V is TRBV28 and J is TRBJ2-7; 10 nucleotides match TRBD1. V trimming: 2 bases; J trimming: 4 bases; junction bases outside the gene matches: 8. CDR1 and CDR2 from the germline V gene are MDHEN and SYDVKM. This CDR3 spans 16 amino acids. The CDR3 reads CASSLPPRTGGYEQYF. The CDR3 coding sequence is TGTGCCAGCAGTTTACCCCCGCGGACAGGGGGGTACGAGCAGTACTTC.